The clone carrying this TCR beta chain was seen many times. RNA transcripts were the template for amplifying TCR beta CDR3 regions. The HTBI primer set was used in a first-round RT-PCR of the TCR CDR3. TCRdb re-derived calls from the multiplex PCR reads in MiXCR, one entry per CDR3 protein. The data hold 380,000 or so distinct CDR3 sequences, with 19% observed a single time. This entry is derived from a study of T cells in Graves' hyperthyroidism and ophthalmopathy. About the study: Upon initial diagnosis and before any treatment, peripheral blood was collected.

Germline-derived CDR1 and CDR2 are SGHTA and FQGNSA. V was shortened by 1 base and J by 7 bases, with 16 bases between the two germline ends. The CDR3 consists of 15 residues. Recently diagnosed hyperthyroidism of less than 2 months' duration affected patients aged 18 to 65. What was sequenced was blood. The gene calls are TRBV7-2 and TRBJ1-2; D is perhaps TRBD1 (6 bases). The sequence was collected from a young woman with Graves' hyperthyroidism. The CDR3 loop is CASSLEFRGEGGYTF. The CDR3 DNA sequence: TGTGCCAGCAGCTTAGAATTTAGGGGGGAAGGTGGCTACACCTTC.